The clone carrying this TCR beta chain was counted once. Its antigen is unidentified. Produced via immunoSEQ multiplex PCR; TCRdb's table is partial and in-frame only. The sample has around 350,000 clones, approximately 90% seen once; the top ten hold under 0.9%. This sample stems from a study of cytomegalovirus exposure and HLA in healthy donors. Whole-study results and caveats: Many donors carried some public TCRs, although rarity characterized most TCR sequences. Cytomegalovirus association was assigned to approximately 160 TCR beta chains.

The clonotype was recovered from a woman under 30 in good health and CMV-seronegative. Sequenced: PBMCs.

The CDR3 here is CASSDVNYVTYEQYF. CDR3 DNA: TGTGCCAGCAGTGACGTTAACTACGTCACCTACGAGCAGTACTTC. V usage is TRBV6-1 and J usage is TRBJ2-7; D unresolved. Germline loops: CDR1 MNHNS, CDR2 SASEGT. This CDR3 has 15 residues. Trimming removed 3 bases from V and 2 bases from J, with 14 bases in between.